This T cell receptor beta chain derives from a study of blood T cell repertoires in COVID-19. Study as a whole: Both acute and convalescent COVID-19 samples were obtained from the United States, Italy and Spain. The analysed material was cDNA or gDNA that came from T cells, B-cell-depleted T cells, or PBMCs.

This CDR3 has 15 residues. CDR1 is LGHNA, CDR2 YNFKEQ, per germline. Trimming pared 0 bases from V and 7 bases from J, leaving 13 bases between. Authors' analysis steps: The authors estimated nucleated cell counts from reference gene primer amplification. Clones were read by immunoSEQ multiplex PCR, and TCRdb kept only the in-frame ones, dropping some. That table is the source of V, J and clone size, and D and trimming were worked out from the DNA. The table has a few hundred thousand clones, more than 75% seen once. The TCR originated in a man aged 55 to 70 who had recovered from COVID-19. This rearrangement joins TRBV4-2 to TRBJ1-5, with D perhaps matching TRBD1 (6 bases). Sequencing was done on a sample of peripheral blood. The CDR3 region has the DNA TGTGCCAGCAGCCAAGATCGGGCAGGGGACCAGCCCCAGCATTTT. Translated: CASSQDRAGDQPQHF.